This T cell receptor beta chain originates from a study of T cell changes during pregnancy in multiple sclerosis (dated by TCRdb to about 2019). At the level of the whole study: In women with multiple sclerosis, the researchers looked at how the T cell repertoire shifted as pregnancy progressed.

In the case of this clone: Its specific antigen is unknown. The sample holds no much larger clone one base away, and base qualities are not on file.

The germline V gene (reference sequence) sets CDR1 to SGHNT and CDR2 to YYREEE. The CDR3, from cysteine to phenylalanine, totals 14 residues. Here the CDR3 DNA is all that survives: 42 bases in frame from base 1. Germline trimming amounts to 3 bases on V and 5 bases on J, with 3 as the count of junction bases outside the gene matches. The library was generated by the immunoSEQ multiplex PCR assay. Imported from immuneACCESS, the table was reduced by TCRdb to in-frame sequences with V and J called. These copies leave out some clones; in studies compared against another copy, an unresolved V gene accounts for under half, and the cause of the remainder is not known. The sample contains approximately 60,000 clones, around 93% of them found a single time. Clones ranked in the top ten supply about 2.3% of the sample.

The sequence came from a female donor with multiple sclerosis, enrolled in a pregnancy study. The chain is made from TRBV5-4 and TRBJ1-1, and 11 junctional nucleotides match TRBD1. The material sequenced was peripheral blood, taken in the first trimester of pregnancy. The CDR3: CASSWDRGGTEAFF. In nucleotides, the sequence is TGTGCCAGCAGCTGGGACAGGGGGGGGACTGAAGCTTTCTTT.